This entry lists 26 T cell receptor beta chains sequenced from one sample in a study of T cells in Graves' hyperthyroidism and ophthalmopathy. TCR beta CDR3 regions were amplified from RNA transcripts. The study used the HTBI primer set for a first-round RT-PCR of the TCR CDR3. MiXCR, applied by TCRdb to the multiplex PCR reads, yields one record per CDR3 protein. The sample yields roughly 750,000 distinct CDR3 sequences, 16% seen once. The specimen sequenced was blood. The receptors here all came from a man between 18 and 29 years old with Graves' hyperthyroidism.

There are many counts of this clonotype. CDR3 DNA sequence: TGTGCCAGCAGTACCAGGGCCTACTCTGGAAACACCATATATTTT. It yields the protein CASSTRAYSGNTIYF. This chain uses TRBV6-8 with TRBJ1-3; D possibly corresponds to TRBD1 (5 bases). Germline V gene data show CDR1 as MNHGY and CDR2 as SAAAGT. Trimming stripped 5 bases from V and 0 bases from J, with 11 bases between. The CDR3 consists of 15 residues.

This clonotype was counted ten times or more. The chain couples TRBV28 to TRBJ2-7, with 7 bases fitting TRBD1. The CDR3 totals 15 residues. J lost 0 bases, V lost 7 bases, and 9 bases had no gene match. Germline lookup yields CDR1 MDHEN and CDR2 SYDVKM. In nucleotides, the CDR3 is TGTGCCAGCACCAAATACAGGGGAAGCTCCTACGAGCAGTACTTC. Translated: CASTKYRGSSYEQYF. Looking up the rest from reference TRBV28 and TRBJ2-7 gives the full variable domain: DVKVTQSSRYLVKRTGEKVFLECVQDMDHENMFWYRQDPGLGLRLIYFSYDVKMKEKGDIPEGYSVSREKKERFSLILESASTNQTSMYLCASTKYRGSSYEQYFGPGTRLTVT.

This clonotype was counted many times. The rearrangement joins TRBV20-1 to TRBJ2-3; 9 nucleotides agree with TRBD1. CDR3 length equals 14 residues. Germline V lookup: CDR1 DFQATT, CDR2 SNEGSKA (reference sequence). Losses at the gene ends were 6 bases for V and 4 bases for J; bases not matched to a gene: 8. The CDR3 DNA sequence: TGCAGTGCCAGGAGGACAGGGGTGGCAGATACGCAGTATTTT. Amino acid sequence: CSARRTGVADTQYF.

This clonotype has a count of ten or more. This chain connects TRBV7-8 to TRBJ2-3, with 9 bases matching TRBD2. CDR3 size: 16 residues. In germline, CDR1 is SGHVS, CDR2 FQNEAQ. Unmatched junction bases numbered 7, after V lost 6 bases and J lost 0 bases. CDR3 region: CASRKTSGLSTDTQYF. For the CDR3, the DNA is TGTGCCAGCAGAAAGACTAGCGGACTCAGCACAGATACGCAGTATTTT.

This clonotype was seen repeatedly, ten times or more. The chain employs TRBV6-2 or TRBV6-3 and TRBJ2-1, with TRBD2 identical over 7 bases. Trimming at V came to 3 bases and at J to 6 bases, leaving 5 bases not matched to a gene. Germline V gene lookup returns CDR1 MNHEY and CDR2 SVGEGT. The CDR3 covers 14 residues. The CDR3 bases are TGTGCCAGCAGTTATTCGGCTAGCGGCAATGAGCAGTTCTTC. Translation: CASSYSASGNEQFF.

Comments on this clonotype: Possible read error: a much larger clone is one base away. The CDR3 DNA is TGCAGTGCCAGAACCGGGACAGGGTATGGGGGTGGCTACACCTTC. It yields the protein CSARTGTGYGGGYTF. The gene calls are TRBV20-1 and TRBJ1-2; 9 bases line up with TRBD1. V trimming: 6 bases; J trimming: 7 bases; junction bases outside the gene matches: 15. CDR3 length: 15 amino acids. CDR1 and CDR2 (germline): DFQATT, SNEGSKA (reference sequence).

The V gene is TRBV7-8, the J gene TRBJ1-5; a possible D gene is TRBD1 (5 bases). V lost 5 bases, J lost 6 bases, and 17 bases lay in between. Germline V gives CDR1 SGHVS, CDR2 FQNEAQ. The CDR3 consists of 15 residues. The CDR3 sequence is CASSNRTLRGQPQHF. CDR3 nucleotide sequence: TGTGCCAGCAGCAACCGGACCTTAAGGGGTCAGCCCCAGCATTTT. Looking up the rest from reference TRBV7-8 and TRBJ1-5 gives the full variable domain: GAGVSQSPRYKVAKRGQDVALRCDPISGHVSLFWYQQALGQGPEFLTYFQNEAQLDKSGLPSDRFFAERPEGSVSTLKIQRTQQEDSAVYLCASSNRTLRGQPQHFGDGTRLSIL.

This clonotype has just a few counts. V gene TRBV9 combines with J gene TRBJ2-7; 12 nucleotides agree with TRBD2. The CDR3 is 16 residues long. The germline gives CDR1 SGDLS, CDR2 YYNGEE. Losses at the gene ends were 0 bases for V and 4 bases for J; bases not matched to a gene: 5. This CDR3 is CASSVGRLAGVYEQYF. The CDR3 DNA reads as TGTGCCAGCAGCGTAGGAAGACTAGCGGGAGTATACGAGCAGTACTTC.

The chain's CDR3 is CSLTYSGRAGGTDTQYF. CDR3 nucleotides: TGCAGCCTTACATATAGCGGGAGGGCCGGTGGCACAGATACGCAGTATTTT. This rearrangement joins TRBV20-1 to TRBJ2-3; 11 bases are shared with TRBD2. The CDR3 length is 17 residues. The germline CDR1 and CDR2 sequences are DFQATT and SNEGSKA (reference sequence).

This clonotype appeared many times. This chain uses TRBV2 with TRBJ2-7, with TRBD2 matching over 7 bases. The CDR3 is made up of 14 amino acids. Germline V CDR1 and CDR2: SNHLY, FYNNEI. Germline trimming cut 9 bases from V and 0 bases from J; bases unmatched to any gene: 8. CDR3 residues: CASGAGALSYEQYF. In nucleotides, the CDR3 is TGTGCCAGTGGGGCGGGAGCCCTCTCCTACGAGCAGTACTTC. The variable domain in full, completed from reference TRBV2 and TRBJ2-7, reads EPEVTQTPSHQVTQMGQEVILRCVPISNHLYFYWYRQILGQKVEFLVSFYNNEISEKSEIFDDQFSVERPDGSNFTLKIRSTKLEDSAMYFCASGAGALSYEQYFGPGTRLTVT.

In its sample, this clonotype was seen a few times. The chain joins TRBV24-1 to TRBJ1-2, with TRBD1 identical over 8 bases. The CDR3 length is 15 residues. V trimming: 4 bases; J trimming: 3 bases; junction bases outside the gene matches: 6. CDR1 is KGHDR and CDR2 is SFDVKD in the germline V gene. The CDR3 loop is CATSDPTTGDYGYTF. CDR3 nucleotides: TGTGCCACCAGTGACCCGACGACAGGGGACTATGGCTACACCTTC.

The gene calls are TRBV20-1 and TRBJ1-5, with unresolved D. The V end was cut by 2 bases, the J end by 3 bases, with 14 bases between. The CDR3 has 15 residues. Germline V gene data show CDR1 as DFQATT and CDR2 as SNEGSKA (reference sequence). The CDR3 protein is CSARPSLQHNQPQHF. CDR3 bases: TGCAGTGCTAGACCTTCCCTACAGCACAATCAGCCCCAGCATTTT.

V is TRBV15 and J is TRBJ2-7, with 11 nucleotides matching TRBD1. The CDR3 runs to 16 residues. Germline CDR1 LNHNV, CDR2 YYDKDF (reference sequence). The J segment lost 2 bases and the V segment lost 6 bases, leaving 9 bases of the junction unmatched. CDR3 sequence (DNA): TGTGCCACCAGGAATAGTTCGGGACAGGGGGCCTACGAGCAGTACTTC. This sequence encodes CATRNSSGQGAYEQYF. Filled out from reference TRBV15 and TRBJ2-7, the complete variable domain reads DAMVIQNPRYQVTQFGKPVTLSCSQTLNHNVMYWYQQKSSQAPKLLFHYYDKDFNNEADTPDNFQSRRPNTSFCFLDIRSPGLGDTAMYLCATRNSSGQGAYEQYFGPGTRLTVT.

This clonotype was counted a few times. V usage is TRBV7-9 and J usage is TRBJ2-3, with TRBD2 identical over 9 bases. Germline values: CDR1 SEHNR, CDR2 FQNEAQ (reference sequence). The J segment lost 3 bases and the V segment lost 5 bases, leaving 9 bases of the junction unmatched. CDR3 length equals 16 residues. Written as DNA, the CDR3 is TGTGCCAGCAGCCTAGACAGGCTAGCGGGAACAGATACGCAGTATTTT. This translates into CASSLDRLAGTDTQYF.

This chain links TRBV19 with TRBJ2-3, with D possibly TRBD2 on 6 matching bases. This CDR3 comprises 14 residues. Trimming left V 6 bases short and J 2 bases short, with 12 bases between. The germline gives CDR1 LNHDA, CDR2 SQIVND (reference sequence). The CDR3 loop reads CASSGQGLTDTQYF. The DNA for the CDR3 is TGTGCCAGTAGCGGGCAGGGACTCACAGATACGCAGTATTTT.

This clonotype was detected many times. The chain is built from TRBV5-1 and TRBJ2-1; D tentatively fits TRBD1 or TRBD2 (5 bases each). With 0 bases removed from V and 5 bases from J, the gap between germline ends came to 12 bases. There are 15 residues in the CDR3. Germline-derived CDR1 and CDR2 are SGHRS and YFSETQ. The CDR3 bases are TGCGCCAGCAGCTTGGAGGGCAGGGACCACAATGAGCAGTTCTTC. It is translated as CASSLEGRDHNEQFF. Based on the CDR3 plus reference TRBV5-1 and TRBJ2-1, the full variable domain is KAGVTQTPRYLIKTRGQQVTLSCSPISGHRSVSWYQQTPGQGLQFLFEYFSETQRNKGNFPGRFSGRQFSNSRSEMNVSTLELGDSALYLCASSLEGRDHNEQFFGPGTRLTVL.

This clonotype has only a few counts. The chain couples TRBV28 to TRBJ1-4; D gene uncertain. This CDR3 region has 13 residues. The V end was cut by 4 bases, the J end by 7 bases, with 10 bases between. Looked up from germline, CDR1 is MDHEN and CDR2 is SYDVKM. CDR3 DNA sequence: TGTGCCAGCAGTTCTGCGGGTAGTGAAAAACTGTTTTTT. Encoded protein: CASSSAGSEKLFF.

Many counts were recorded for this clonotype. CDR3 bases: TGTGCCACCAGTGAACAAGGACGGACGTCCGAGCAGTACTTC. Amino acids: CATSEQGRTSEQYF. The rearrangement links TRBV24-1 to TRBJ2-7; D call uncertain. Per the germline V gene, CDR1 is KGHDR and CDR2 is SFDVKD. Trimming stripped 4 bases from V and 6 bases from J, with 15 bases between. This CDR3 has 14 amino acids.

There are many counts of this clonotype. The chain employs TRBV28 and TRBJ1-4; no firm D call. The CDR3 spans 14 residues. From germline, CDR1 is MDHEN and CDR2 SYDVKM. V shed 3 bases and J shed 7 bases, with 12 bases lying between them. CDR3 coding DNA: TGTGCCAGCAGTTTTTCAAGTATAAGTGAAAAACTGTTTTTT. It is translated as CASSFSSISEKLFF.

This clonotype was counted only a few times. J is TRBJ1-1 and V is TRBV6-2 or TRBV6-3; no firm D call. The V gene lost 0 bases and the J gene lost 1 base, with 9 bases spanning the gap. Germline assignment: CDR1 MNHEY and CDR2 SVGEGT. The CDR3 extends over 15 amino acids. The CDR3 sequence is CASSYSSLGNTEAFF. The CDR3 DNA reads as TGTGCCAGCAGTTACTCTTCCCTCGGGAACACTGAAGCTTTCTTT.

The J gene is TRBJ2-3, the V gene TRBV20-1, with D unclear. This CDR3 spans 13 amino acids. Germline loops: CDR1 DFQATT, CDR2 SNEGSKA (reference sequence). Trimming stripped 3 bases from V and 4 bases from J, with 11 bases between. The CDR3 DNA follows: TGCAGTGCTAGGGGTAGAGGAGCAGATACGCAGTATTTT. Residues: CSARGRGADTQYF.

The sample holds many counts of this clonotype. CDR3 coding DNA: TGTGCCAGTACGGACTCTGGGGCCAACGTCCTGACTTTC. It codes for CASTDSGANVLTF. The chain joins TRBV6-2 or TRBV6-3 to TRBJ2-6; no clear D gene. The CDR3 has 13 amino acids. Trimming shortened V by 9 bases and J by 0 bases, and 6 bases separated the two germline ends. CDR1 MNHEY and CDR2 SVGEGT come from the germline V gene.

With respect to this clonotype: With a much larger clone just one base away, this may be a read error. V usage is TRBV7-6 and J usage is TRBJ1-1; D may be TRBD1 (5 bases). CDR3 length equals 16 residues. CDR1 SGHVS and CDR2 FNYEAQ come from the germline V gene. CDR3 coding DNA: TGTGCCAACAGCTTAGTGTTCGGGGGACGGAACACTGAAGCTTTCTTT. This translates into CANSLVFGGRNTEAFF. The complete variable domain, with remaining parts taken from reference TRBV7-6 and TRBJ1-1, reads GAGVSQSPRYKVTKRGQDVALRCDPISGHVSLYWYRQALGQGPEFLTYFNYEAQQDKSGLPNDRFSAERPEGSISTLTIQRTEQRDSAMYRCANSLVFGGRNTEAFFGQGTRLTVV.

The sample holds many counts of this clonotype. The gene calls are TRBV10-3 and TRBJ2-3, with TRBD2 as a possible D gene (6 bases). V was shortened by 8 bases and J by 5 bases, with 17 bases between the two germline ends. The CDR3 runs 14 residues. The germline CDR1 and CDR2 sequences are ENHRY and SYGVKD. This chain's CDR3 is CAISPPGAKDTQYF. The CDR3, as DNA: TGTGCCATCTCCCCACCGGGAGCGAAAGATACGCAGTATTTT.

The chain couples TRBV12-3 or TRBV12-4 to TRBJ2-7; possibly TRBD1 for D (5 bases). The germline V and J ends were trimmed by 9 bases and 3 bases, with 21 bases remaining between them. This CDR3 is 15 amino acids long. DNA for the CDR3: TGTGCCAGTTCGGAAGGGGTCTTGACGGGCTACGAGCAGTACTTC. Translation gives CASSEGVLTGYEQYF.

This clonotype was detected ten times or more. The gene calls are TRBV2 and TRBJ2-1; the D gene could be TRBD1 or TRBD2 (5 bases each). Germline assignment: CDR1 SNHLY and CDR2 FYNNEI. Trimming cost V 2 bases and J 6 bases, with 11 bases left between them. This CDR3 is 14 amino acids long. Here the CDR3 reads CASSESGRGNEQFF. The CDR3 bases are TGTGCCAGCAGTGAAAGCGGAAGGGGCAATGAGCAGTTCTTC. Full variable domain (outside the CDR3, taken from reference TRBV2 and TRBJ2-1): EPEVTQTPSHQVTQMGQEVILRCVPISNHLYFYWYRQILGQKVEFLVSFYNNEISEKSEIFDDQFSVERPDGSNFTLKIRSTKLEDSAMYFCASSESGRGNEQFFGPGTRLTVL.